Presented here are 24 T cell receptor beta chains from one specimen sequenced in a study of T cell responses to AZD1222 COVID-19 vaccine. Data came from immunoSEQ multiplex PCR; TCRdb stores just in-frame clones and leaves some out. The data show 100,000 or so clones, about 87% seen once. Sequenced here: peripheral blood, sampled on day 0 of AZD1222 vaccination. The receptor set was obtained from an adult in good health.

The V call is TRBV4-3, the J call TRBJ1-1, with 7 bases that match TRBD1. The CDR3 is made up of 15 amino acids. CDR1 is LGHNA, CDR2 YSLEER, per germline. V was clipped by 4 bases and J by 2 bases; unmatched bases: 7. In DNA, the CDR3 is TGCGCCAGCAGCCCAATGAGGGGGCGAAACACTGAAGCTTTCTTT. It specifies CASSPMRGRNTEAFF.

This clone was found once. The V and J genes are TRBV5-6 and TRBJ1-2; 8 bases agree with TRBD1. The germline gives CDR1 SGHDT, CDR2 YYEEEE. The junction had 7 bases not matched to a gene; V was cut back by 3 bases and J by 6 bases. The CDR3 contains 14 residues. The CDR3 protein is CASSWGQVGDGYTF. As DNA, the CDR3 is TGTGCCAGCAGCTGGGGACAGGTCGGCGATGGCTACACCTTC.

CDR3 sequence reads: CASSDRTGITDTQYF. CDR3 in DNA: TGTGCCAGCAGTGACCGGACAGGGATCACAGATACGCAGTATTTT. The rearrangement uses TRBV2 and TRBJ2-3, with 8 bases lining up with TRBD1. The CDR3 has 15 amino acids. Germline values: CDR1 SNHLY, CDR2 FYNNEI. With V trimmed by 3 bases and J by 2 bases, 4 bases remained unmatched.

This clone occurred once. The CDR3 bases are TGTGCCAGCCAGTCGGGTAAGGGGGATGGAAGGAATCAGCCCCAGCATTTT. It is translated as CASQSGKGDGRNQPQHF. The chain employs TRBV2 and TRBJ1-5, with a possible D match to TRBD1 (6 bases). The V gene lost 8 bases and the J gene lost 4 bases, with 24 bases spanning the gap. Germline V gene data show CDR1 as SNHLY and CDR2 as FYNNEI. The length of the CDR3 is 17 residues. The complete variable domain, with remaining parts taken from reference TRBV2 and TRBJ1-5, reads EPEVTQTPSHQVTQMGQEVILRCVPISNHLYFYWYRQILGQKVEFLVSFYNNEISEKSEIFDDQFSVERPDGSNFTLKIRSTKLEDSAMYFCASQSGKGDGRNQPQHFGDGTRLSIL.

This clone was detected once. The chain's CDR3 is CASSVDSRAGPLHF. CDR3 in DNA: TGTGCCAGCAGCGTAGATTCCAGGGCAGGGCCCCTCCACTTT. The rearrangement uses TRBV9 and TRBJ1-6; a possible D gene is TRBD1 (5 bases). Germline loops: CDR1 SGDLS, CDR2 YYNGEE. The length of the CDR3 is 14 residues. The V end was cut by 0 bases, the J end by 13 bases, with 14 bases between.

V gene TRBV3-1 (or the pseudogene TRBV3-2) combines with J gene TRBJ1-1; D gene unclear. The length of the CDR3 is 14 residues. V was pared by 3 bases and J by 1 base, with 9 bases between. Germline V gives CDR1 LGHDT, CDR2 YNNKEL (reference sequence). Here the CDR3 DNA reads TGTGCCAGCAGCCAGAGGCGACAGAACACTGAAGCTTTCTTT. It encodes CASSQRRQNTEAFF.

The chain couples TRBV7-9 to TRBJ1-4; no definite D call. In germline, CDR1 is SEHNR, CDR2 FQNEAQ (reference sequence). The CDR3 runs 15 residues. V was trimmed by 4 bases and J by 7 bases, leaving 16 bases between them. CDR3 bases: TGTGCCAGCAGCTCCGGGCAATTCGAGGGTGAAAAACTGTTTTTT. Translation: CASSSGQFEGEKLFF.

The CDR3 region is CASSLVASNTEAFF. Written as DNA, the CDR3 is TGTGCCAGCAGCTTAGTTGCATCTAACACTGAAGCTTTCTTT. This chain joins TRBV7-8 and TRBJ1-1; D call uncertain. CDR1 SGHVS and CDR2 FQNEAQ come from the germline V gene. The CDR3 spans 14 residues. V shed 1 base and J shed 2 bases, with 8 bases lying between them.

This clone was seen just once. The chain links TRBV4-3 to TRBJ1-3; D call uncertain. CDR1 and CDR2 from the germline V gene are LGHNA and YSLEER. Trimming pared 4 bases from V and 0 bases from J, leaving 10 bases between. The CDR3 length is 15 residues. CDR3 DNA sequence: TGCGCCAGCAGCCCCCCCCGTAGCTCTGGAAACACCATATATTTT. It encodes CASSPPRSSGNTIYF.

The V gene is TRBV19, the J gene TRBJ2-5; 8 bases agree with TRBD2. V dropped 3 bases and J dropped 4; count of bases not matched to a gene: 1. This CDR3 region has 13 residues. Germline assignment: CDR1 LNHDA and CDR2 SQIVND (reference sequence). CDR3 protein: CASSIREGETQYF. CDR3 DNA: TGTGCCAGTAGTATCCGGGAGGGAGAGACCCAGTACTTC.

V gene TRBV7-9 combines with J gene TRBJ1-1, with D hard to call. Germline loops: CDR1 SEHNR, CDR2 FQNEAQ (reference sequence). V lost 5 bases and J lost 6, with 13 bases in between. The CDR3 consists of 13 residues. CDR3 sequence reads: CASSRGGWAEAFF. CDR3 coding DNA: TGTGCCAGCAGCCGTGGAGGGTGGGCTGAAGCTTTCTTT.

The V gene is TRBV4-3, the J gene TRBJ1-1; D is possibly TRBD1 (5 bases). V was shortened by 2 bases and J by 5 bases, with 15 bases between the two germline ends. The germline gives CDR1 LGHNA, CDR2 YSLEER. The CDR3 is 15 amino acids. The DNA of the CDR3 is TGCGCCAGCAGCCAAAAGACACGGGAGGGGACTGAAGCTTTCTTT. Translated: CASSQKTREGTEAFF.

The CDR3 region is CASSLGSGQPQHF. The CDR3 nucleotides are TGTGCCAGCAGCTTAGGTAGCGGTCAGCCCCAGCATTTT. This chain connects TRBV7-3 to TRBJ1-5, with D hard to call. Germline V gene lookup returns CDR1 SGHTA and CDR2 FQGTGA. The CDR3 covers 13 residues. Deletions cut 2 bases from V and 6 bases from J, with 8 bases between.

This sequence joins TRBV27 and TRBJ1-6, with D maybe TRBD1 (5 bases). CDR3 length equals 13 residues. Trimming stripped 6 bases from V and 6 bases from J, with 9 bases between. Germline V gives CDR1 MNHEY, CDR2 SMNVEV (reference sequence). The CDR3 protein is CASSSGLNSPLHF. The CDR3 nucleotides are TGTGCCAGCAGCTCAGGGCTTAATTCACCCCTCCACTTT.

CDR3 region: CASSYARGPYEQYF. CDR3 nucleotide sequence: TGTGCCAGCAGTTACGCCAGGGGACCCTACGAGCAGTACTTC. The V and J genes are TRBV6-2 or TRBV6-3 and TRBJ2-7; weak D call: TRBD1 (6 bases). CDR1 is MNHEY and CDR2 is SVGEGT in the germline V gene. The CDR3 length is 14 residues. Trimming removed 2 bases from V and 2 bases from J, with 10 bases in between.

The rearrangement uses TRBV6-6 and TRBJ1-2; no definite D call. Per the germline V gene, CDR1 is MNHNY and CDR2 is SVGAGI (reference sequence). The CDR3 extends over 13 amino acids. V was pared by 6 bases and J by 4 bases, with 12 bases between. In DNA form, the CDR3 reads TGTGCCAGCAGCAAAGACACGGCCTATGGCTACACCTTC. It codes for CASSKDTAYGYTF.

The genes are TRBV6-6 and TRBJ2-7, with D hard to call. The germline V and J ends were trimmed by 2 bases and 6 bases, with 14 bases remaining between them. CDR3 length equals 14 residues. Germline V lookup: CDR1 MNHNY, CDR2 SVGAGI (reference sequence). The DNA for the CDR3 is TGTGCCAGCAGTTACGGTTCCCCAGGTATCGAGCAGTACTTC. Translation: CASSYGSPGIEQYF.

The chain recombines TRBV5-5 with TRBJ2-1; 11 bases match TRBD1. Germline V gives CDR1 SGHKS, CDR2 YYEKEE (reference sequence). J was trimmed by 2 bases and V by 2 bases; bases with no gene match: 3. The CDR3 loop spans 16 amino acids. The CDR3 loop reads CASSFWGQGAYNEQFF. The CDR3 nucleotides are TGTGCCAGCAGCTTCTGGGGACAGGGGGCCTACAATGAGCAGTTCTTC.

The chain has TRBV28 and TRBJ2-2, with D possibly TRBD1 on 6 matching bases. The CDR3 is 15 amino acids. CDR1 is MDHEN, CDR2 SYDVKM, per germline. Trimming left V 4 bases short and J 6 bases short, with 15 bases between. The CDR3: CASSSVAGAAGELFF. Written as DNA, the CDR3 is TGTGCCAGCAGTTCGGTGGCAGGGGCGGCCGGGGAGCTGTTTTTT.

The genes are TRBV9 and TRBJ1-3; D unclear. Per the germline V gene, CDR1 is SGDLS and CDR2 is YYNGEE. The CDR3 contains 15 residues. Trimming removed 3 bases at V and 2 bases at J, with 12 bases between. The CDR3 is CASSALPAPGNTIYF. CDR3 DNA: TGTGCCAGCAGCGCTTTACCGGCACCTGGAAACACCATATATTTT.

This chain uses TRBV18 with TRBJ2-1; 12 bases agree with TRBD2. V trimming: 1 base; J trimming: 7 bases; junction bases outside the gene matches: 2. CDR3 length equals 15 residues. CDR1 and CDR2 from the germline V gene are KGHSH and LQKENI. The CDR3 coding sequence is TGTGCCAGCTCACCACGGACTAGCGGGGTGAATGAGCAGTTCTTC. Its translation: CASSPRTSGVNEQFF.

This rearrangement joins TRBV6-5 to TRBJ1-5; D ambiguous. The germline gives CDR1 MNHEY, CDR2 SVGAGI. Trimming took 10 bases from V and 0 from J, leaving 13 bases between them. CDR3 length: 14 amino acids. CDR3 DNA sequence: TGTGCCACCCGTTCCGGGTATAGCAATCAGCCCCAGCATTTT. Residues: CATRSGYSNQPQHF.

CDR3 DNA sequence: TGTGCCAGCAGTTCGTTGAGGAACACTGAAGCTTTCTTT. Amino acids: CASSSLRNTEAFF. V and J are TRBV6-6 and TRBJ1-1; D call uncertain. Looked up from germline, CDR1 is MNHNY and CDR2 is SVGAGI (reference sequence). The CDR3 covers 13 residues. V was shortened by 4 bases and J by 1 base, with 7 bases between the two germline ends.

The rearrangement uses TRBV4-2 and TRBJ1-1; D remains ambiguous. CDR1 and CDR2 (germline): LGHNA, YNFKEQ. V was clipped by 1 base and J by 1 base, with 4 bases between them. CDR3 length: 13 amino acids. The CDR3 is CASSQGENTEAFF. In DNA, the CDR3 is TGTGCCAGCAGCCAAGGAGAGAACACTGAAGCTTTCTTT.